This TCR beta chain emerged from a study of cytomegalovirus exposure and HLA in healthy donors (dated by TCRdb to between 2016 and 2019). Study-level background: An earlier analysis of some 600 of the donors reported about 260 Gb of sequence data and 95 million to 140 million unique TCR beta sequences obtained from 150 million to 200 million T cells. An early release covering roughly 640 HLA-typed donors comprised about 290 gigabases of sequencing data and approximately 85 million unique TCR sequences. The genetic ancestry cluster associated with self-reported Caucasian donors included 81% of the roughly 400 genotyped donors. The study aimed to test whether signatures of past pathogen exposure could be identified by cataloging public T cell receptors. The study used immunosequencing to profile the T cell repertoires of hundreds of subjects and linked those repertoires to cytomegalovirus serostatus. Besides the first cohort of 550 to 750 subjects, a separate validation cohort made up of 120 or so different subjects was used. The study combined high-throughput TCR immunosequencing, statistical association of individual TCRs with disease status, and machine learning to predict cytomegalovirus infection status. In a later analysis, previously published TCR beta repertoires from 666 donors were re-analyzed and high-resolution HLA genotyping was added so that TCR occurrence patterns could be studied. The later analysis used no new phenotypic data to find candidate immune exposures, relying instead on TCR beta sequences and their occurrence across donors. To decide whether each TCR beta V gene segment behaved as functional or pseudogenic, an earlier analysis of several hundred of the donors relied on high-throughput TCR beta sequencing. Donor age, sex, ethnicity and CMV serostatus were compiled together with the repertoire data. Genome-wide SNP genotypes for about 65% of the 666 donors were used in a later genetic analysis, which treated that subset as a discovery cohort. All discovery cohort repertoires had been generated on a single sequencing platform. HLA typing covered class I and class II loci at four-digit resolution. Typing coverage differed by locus: A, B, C, DRB1 and DQB1 were typed in about 629-630 donors, DQA1 in about 510, DPA1 in nearly 610, and DPB1 in about 450. Roughly 5 DR-DQ haplotypes were handled as single units for association and clustering, since linkage in the cohort was strong. Among 398 genotyped donors of the cohort, an average of about 240,000 unique TCR beta nucleotide sequences were sequenced per donor, around a sixth of them non-productive. Results the study describes overall, beyond this receptor: While some public TCRs were present in many individuals, most TCR sequences turned up only very rarely across donors. Because HLA typing was unavailable for some donors at each locus, only the typed subset was used in association tests. The classifier was reported to diagnose cytomegalovirus status with high specificity and sensitivity in both the original cohort and the validation cohort. Only TCR beta chains were sequenced in this cohort, and the absence of alpha or paired-chain data limited detectable features. Three of the identified cytomegalovirus-associated TCR beta chains were confirmed in vitro to be specific for cytomegalovirus antigens. Roughly uniform sequencing depth across donors was assumed in presence/absence analyses, although this assumption may not hold. According to the authors, the approach could potentially be generalized to other disease states and immunological phenotypes. According to a later analysis, parvovirus B19, influenza, CMV and Epstein-Barr virus appeared linked to several top co-occurrence clusters. The sequencing pipeline was judged likely to have produced a cluster of highly shared sequence variants as a technical artifact. The study gave a list of over 150 TCR beta chains associated with cytomegalovirus. Most CMV-associated TCR beta chains appeared to be HLA-restricted in a later analysis, and the HLA associations seemed to be driven largely by CMV exposure. V-gene and J-gene trimming of TCR beta chains was associated with a missense DCLRE1C variant in a later genetic analysis, and the association was replicated in an independent cohort. In an earlier analysis of some 500 of the donors, most TCR beta V segments were observed in productive rearrangements about 90% or about 30% of the time, broadly matching IMGT annotations. Some IMGT-functional V segments, including TRBV6-2 and TRBV6-3, could not be told apart with the 87-base-pair reads, so those segments were excluded. In a later analysis, TCR association rates were found to vary across HLA loci, with the most associated TCRs seen for DRB1 alleles and the fewest for HLA-C alleles. Immune exposure information for the cohort was limited to CMV serostatus. Compared with equally common non-associated chains, HLA-associated TCR beta chains in a later analysis were more clonally expanded and had lower generation probabilities. In a later analysis, some 17,000 TCR beta sequences were associated with specific HLA alleles at a false discovery rate of 0.05. In a later genetic analysis, fewer N-insertions in productive TCRs were reported among donors in an Asian-associated ancestry cluster than the approximately 710-donor mean. Because counts were too low, 15 to 20 rarely observed V segments, including chromosome 9 orphons, were left out of the earlier analysis of roughly 600 of the donors. A further reported finding was that TCR beta sequences accurately predicted the HLA-A and HLA-B alleles for most subjects in the first cohort. Correlated functional status among segregating V segments might reflect linkage disequilibrium, but an unknown experimental factor could not be ruled out. When HLA alleles, especially DR and DQ, strongly co-occurred, TCR associations were difficult to assign to individual alleles.

In total, approximately 610 healthy bone marrow donors made up the cohort. Cohort members were all nominally healthy when sampled, although unrecorded immune exposures were likely present. The donor was CMV seronegative and was included in the group of a few hundred seronegative cohort members. A peripheral blood sample was provided by each donor, and peripheral blood mononuclear cells were used for TCR beta sequencing. Genomic DNA was extracted from the blood cell samples with the Qiagen DNeasy Blood Extraction Kit. A note on this clone: Its antigen remains unidentified. Base qualities are missing; no much larger clone stands one base away.

The junction shows trimming of 5 bases on V and 1 base on J, and the gene matches do not reach 9 bases of it. Reading the germline V gene gives CDR1 SGHRS and CDR2 YFSETQ. Spanning cysteine to phenylalanine, the CDR3 consists of 18 amino acids. Only the CDR3 DNA is retained, 54 bases long and in frame from the first base. The library was prepared using the immunoSEQ multiplex PCR assay. A mixture of 60 forward primers for TCR Vbeta segments and 13 reverse primers for TCR Jbeta segments was used in the multiplex PCR. The CDR3 region of rearranged TCR beta genes was amplified from genomic DNA with a multiplex PCR assay. On the Illumina HiSeq System, the amplified TCR beta libraries were sequenced as 87-base-pair reads. The paper's data handling went like this. In a later analysis, tens of millions of unique TCR beta chains were counted across the 650 to 700 repertoires, and some 10 million of these chains were shared by at least two donors. A nearest-neighbor algorithm error-corrected the raw reads and collapsed the reads into unique sequences, merging closely related sequences to remove PCR and sequencing errors. V, D and J gene segments were assigned by aligning CDR3 sequences to IMGT reference sequences. For a sequence to be retained, at least a six-nucleotide match to both a V gene segment and a J gene segment was required. A rearrangement counted as productive if the CDR3 had no stop codons and remained in frame with V and J, and every other rearrangement counted as non-productive. CDR3 was defined according to IMGT convention as the region running from the second conserved V-encoded cysteine to the conserved J-encoded phenylalanine. In an earlier analysis of 500 to 650 of the donors, sequences lacking an unambiguous match to a single V gene segment were excluded. In an earlier analysis of approximately 590 of the donors, a V segment was called functional when productive rearrangements were above 56.7%, and segregating when the standard deviation between donors exceeded 5%. A statistical classification framework was developed to diagnose cytomegalovirus status using the catalog of TCR beta chain sequences. In a later analysis, V and J genes were assigned by comparing TCR nucleotide sequences against IMGT/GENE-DB human TR gene sequences. The TCRdist pipeline was used in a later analysis to assign CDR3 sequences and most-parsimonious VDJ recombination scenarios. A later analysis defined each TCR beta chain by its CDR3 amino acid sequence plus V-gene family, and excluded reads lacking a unique V-gene family. To address suspected cross-contamination and a sequencing artifact, a later analysis removed under 600 highly shared, low-generation-probability nucleotide sequences. In a later analysis, a clonal expansion index for each public chain was calculated from normalized within-repertoire ranks of inferred template counts. In a later analysis, generation probabilities were computed using a VDJ recombination model fitted to out-of-frame rearrangements, and the results were checked against IGoR. In a later analysis, TCR-TCR, TCR-HLA and TCR-CMV co-occurrence was scored with hypergeometric tests, and a repertoire-size bias correction was applied to TCR pairs. A later analysis estimated false discovery rates by permuting HLA or CMV assignments 20 times. In a later analysis, co-occurring TCRs were grouped with DBSCAN, and TCRdist sequence similarity was added when clustering was performed within HLA-allele-positive subsets. Repertoires with fewer than 30,000 or more than 120,000 public chains were left out of co-occurrence clustering, as were five repertoires with anomalous nucleotide sharing. TCRdb holds this immuneACCESS table with in-frame rearrangements only. Some clones are missing; in checked studies, unresolved V genes explain under half, and the rest has no known cause. That table furnishes V, J and clone size, whereas the DNA furnished D and trimming. The sample includes about 210,000 clones, with roughly 78% observed a single time. The ten largest clones add up to approximately 0.49% of the sample.

Sample: PBMCs. This chain is built from TRBV5-1 and TRBJ1-6; the junction holds 10 bases that match TRBD1. The TCR sequence derives from a boy under 18 in good health and CMV-seronegative. For the CDR3, the sequence is CASSSRTGGLSYNSPLHF. The DNA sequence is as follows: TGCGCCAGCAGTTCGCGGACAGGGGGACTTTCCTATAATTCACCCCTCCACTTT.